These T cell receptor beta chains were read from a single sample in a study of T cell clusters in autoimmune cytopenias. TCRdb re-called the multiplex PCR reads, yielding one record per CDR3 amino acid sequence without DNA. This sample's table has about 6,100 distinct CDR3 sequences. The same specimen was also included in a second study, on T cell repertoires in aging, cancer and after chemotherapy.

The source material was peripheral blood. Source of these receptors: a human donor in good health. The CDR3 runs from the conserved cysteine through the conserved F or W. The order of the fields is V gene, clone size, J gene, CDR3 protein. Not all rows give a size; the values are once, few, many and, for expanded clones, a class.

TRBV5-6	medium-sized	TRBJ2-5	CASSFVGETQYF
TRBV27	.	TRBJ1-1	CASSPYWGKTDTEAFF
TRBV4-3	.	TRBJ1-6	CASSQDKGQGTGPYNSPLHF
TRBV6-6	.	TRBJ2-2	CASNQGGRELFF
TRBV27	.	TRBJ2-5	CASSRDKQGQETQYF
TRBV25-1	.	TRBJ1-5	CASSENGVDRGPNQPQHF
TRBV7-2	.	TRBJ2-4	CASSQRDGKNIQYF
TRBV7-2	.	TRBJ1-1	CASSLYPARNTEAFF
TRBV18	medium-sized	TRBJ2-7	CASSLGQQSSYEQYF
TRBV7-6	.	TRBJ2-1	CASSSQVGLASDIPYNEQFF
TRBV19	medium-sized	TRBJ2-7	CASSMGGTREQYF
TRBV5-1	.	TRBJ2-3	CASIPGQQGPTDTQYF
TRBV12-3/TRBV12-4	.	TRBJ1-1	CASSAAGGVGTEAFF
TRBV6-2/TRBV6-3	.	TRBJ2-1	CASSRTGQGYNEQFF
TRBV6-1	.	TRBJ2-2	CASSEASRRGTGELFF
TRBV29-1	medium-sized	TRBJ2-7	CSVAFGTTSYEQYF
TRBV5-6	.	TRBJ1-4	CASSPTREKLFF
TRBV6-2/TRBV6-3	medium-sized	TRBJ2-1	CASTDPQGAYNEQFF
TRBV5-1	.	TRBJ1-2	CASSLEASLGYTF
TRBV19	medium-sized	TRBJ2-1	CASSGTSGGHSYNEQFF
TRBV5-4	medium-sized	TRBJ2-1	CASSSRVSADEQFF
TRBV18	medium-sized	TRBJ2-5	CASSPPVGGAVGETQYF